This T cell receptor (beta chain) stems from a study of PD-1 blockade in classical Hodgkin lymphoma. The method was immunoSEQ multiplex PCR; TCRdb's version includes in-frame clones alone and lacks a portion of them. The sample has 70,000 or so clones, roughly two thirds seen once. The germline gives CDR1 MNHNY, CDR2 SVGAGI (reference sequence). V was clipped by 6 bases and J by 2 bases, with 17 bases between them. CDR3 length equals 15 residues. Each and every patient relapsed after autologous stem cell transplantation, and patients got differing brentuximab vedotin exposure. Findings of the study overall: Prior to therapy, complete responders displayed diversity much like that of newly diagnosed patients.

A word on this clone: Its antigen is undetermined.

The clonotype was recovered from a human donor with classical Hodgkin lymphoma. The sample was peripheral blood mononuclear cells (PBMCs), taken before the second cycle of nivolumab. The chain combines TRBV6-6 with TRBJ2-7; a weak D match, TRBD2 (6 bases). In nucleotides, the CDR3 is TGTGCCAGCAGCCCCCCTGCGGGAACTACCTACGAGCAGTACTTC. Encoded protein: CASSPPAGTTYEQYF.